This T cell receptor beta chain was sequenced during a study of cytomegalovirus exposure and HLA in healthy donors. The PCR used 60 Vbeta and 13 Jbeta primers. Assay used: immunoSEQ multiplex PCR; TCRdb lists only in-frame clones, some missing. The sample records fewer than 200,000 clones, 75% to 90% being singletons. In its sample, this clone was seen a few times. What was sequenced was PBMCs. This clonotype originated in a man aged 50 to 60 in good health and CMV-seronegative.

The CDR3 loop is CASRSPGTGGTEAFF. CDR3 bases: TGTGCCAGCAGAAGTCCCGGGACAGGGGGCACTGAAGCTTTCTTT. The chain is built from TRBV6-5 and TRBJ1-1, with TRBD1 identical over 11 bases. Germline loops: CDR1 MNHEY, CDR2 SVGAGI. This CDR3 is 15 amino acids long. Trimming at V came to 6 bases and at J to 4 bases, leaving 7 bases not matched to a gene.